The clone carrying this TCR beta chain occurred many times. This record belongs to a study of regulatory T cells in long-lasting Graves disease. Across the whole study: For under 3 months, newly diagnosed Graves' patients had been taking antithyroid drugs.

Both iRepertoire HTBI primers and Arm-PCR of CDR3 regions were used to build the TCR beta libraries. TCRdb re-derived calls from the multiplex PCR reads in MiXCR, one entry per CDR3 protein. The sample has approximately 350,000 distinct CDR3 sequences, around 11% seen once. Germline CDR1 reads MDHEN; CDR2 reads SYDVKM. Germline trimming cut 5 bases from V and 5 bases from J; bases unmatched to any gene: 4. The CDR3 is 14 amino acids. This sample's time point: newly diagnosed GD, antithyroid drugs for less than 3 months. With RNA extracted from PBMCs as input, the TCR library was made. The same data also went into a second study, on T cells in Graves' hyperthyroidism and ophthalmopathy. That paper notes: TCR CDR3 regions were first amplified by RT-PCR with HTBI primers. Most expanded thyroid clonotypes above 0.001 recurred in blood. Ophthalmopathy got predicted by the model a median around 6.8 months before its onset.

This TCR came from a woman aged 18-29 years with Graves disease. This sample comprised peripheral blood mononuclear cells (PBMCs), obtained at new diagnosis, from a patient treated with antithyroid drugs. The chain links TRBV28 to TRBJ2-7; 12 positions match TRBD1. This chain's CDR3 is CASSPGQGAHEQYF. Written as DNA, the CDR3 is TGTGCCAGCAGTCCGGGACAGGGGGCCCACGAGCAGTACTTC.